The 16 T cell receptor beta chains presented below share a single source sample, sequenced in a study of T cell repertoires in cytomegalovirus infection. TCRdb used MiXCR to reprocess the reads, holding one entry per CDR3 protein. The sample lists a few hundred thousand distinct CDR3 sequences, almost 40% seen once, with about 46% in the top ten. No antigen has been identified for these receptors. Sequencing was performed on cultured PBMCs, taken from culture after CMV antigen stimulation. These receptor sequences come from a human donor in good health (CMV status not recorded). Some clones in this sample may be carry-over from other donors' samples.

This clonotype was seen more than once but under ten times. The chain combines TRBV7-2 with TRBJ2-7, with D unclear. Deletions cut 5 bases from V and 0 bases from J, with 11 bases between. This CDR3 spans 14 amino acids. Germline loops: CDR1 SGHTA, CDR2 FQGNSA. The CDR3 DNA reads as TGTGCCAGCAGCGGGGTTTGGTCCTCCTACGAGCAGTACTTC. Protein product: CASSGVWSSYEQYF. Looking up the rest from reference TRBV7-2 and TRBJ2-7 gives the full variable domain: GAGVSQSPSNKVTEKGKDVELRCDPISGHTALYWYRQSLGQGLEFLIYFQGNSAPDKSGLPSDRFSAERTGGSVSTLTIQRTQQEDSAVYLCASSGVWSSYEQYFGPGTRLTVT.

This clonotype was seen more than once but under ten times. The chain has TRBV7-2 and TRBJ2-2, with 10 bases matching TRBD2. CDR3 length: 15 amino acids. Germline V gene lookup returns CDR1 SGHTA and CDR2 FQGNSA. Trimming removed 5 bases from V and 6 bases from J; junction bases left unmatched: 6. The CDR3 is CASSSRAGGPGELFF. The CDR3 DNA reads TGTGCCAGCAGCAGCCGAGCGGGAGGGCCCGGGGAGCTGTTTTTT.

The chain carries TRBV5-1 and TRBJ2-1; TRBD2 matches at 7 bases. The trim removed 1 base at V and 5 bases at J, leaving 6 bases unmatched. The CDR3 has 15 residues. CDR1 is SGHRS and CDR2 is YFSETQ in the germline V gene. The CDR3 sequence is CASSLFSSGHNEQFF. In DNA form, the CDR3 reads TGCGCCAGCAGCTTGTTCTCTAGCGGACACAATGAGCAGTTCTTC.

This chain connects TRBV7-9 to TRBJ1-4, with D maybe TRBD1 (5 bases). Trimming removed 5 bases at V and 8 bases at J, with 18 bases between. The germline V gene encodes CDR1 SEHNR and CDR2 FQNEAQ (reference sequence). The CDR3 sequence is 15 residues long. The DNA for the CDR3 is TGTGCCAGCAGCCTAACCGGGACGAAGCGAGAAAAACTGTTTTTT. This gives the protein CASSLTGTKREKLFF.

The V call is TRBV20-1, the J call TRBJ1-1; D unresolved. The germline V gene has CDR1 DFQATT and CDR2 SNEGSKA (reference sequence). The CDR3 sequence is 14 residues long. Between the trimmed V and J ends, which lost 3 bases and 0 bases, there was a span of 11 bases. The CDR3 nucleotides read TGCAGTGCTAGTTACGCAGCCATGAACACTGAAGCTTTCTTT. This sequence encodes CSASYAAMNTEAFF.

Only a few counts were recorded for this clonotype. V usage is TRBV12-3 or TRBV12-4 and J usage is TRBJ1-1; D is unresolved. This CDR3 is 14 amino acids long. Trimming took 2 bases from V and 1 from J, leaving 8 bases between them. The CDR3 bases are TGTGCCAGCAGTTTATGGGCCAAGAACACTGAAGCTTTCTTT. Translating it yields CASSLWAKNTEAFF.

The rearrangement joins TRBV2 to TRBJ1-2; 8 bases map to TRBD1. The junction had 4 bases not matched to a gene; V was cut back by 6 bases and J by 1 base. CDR1 and CDR2 from the germline V gene are SNHLY and FYNNEI. The CDR3 runs 14 residues. CDR3 loop: CASRGQADNYGYTF. CDR3 nucleotides: TGTGCCAGCAGGGGACAGGCTGATAACTATGGCTACACCTTC. Filled out from reference TRBV2 and TRBJ1-2, the complete variable domain reads EPEVTQTPSHQVTQMGQEVILRCVPISNHLYFYWYRQILGQKVEFLVSFYNNEISEKSEIFDDQFSVERPDGSNFTLKIRSTKLEDSAMYFCASRGQADNYGYTFGSGTRLTVV.

This clonotype was counted a few times. CDR3 amino acids: CASSLERASYNEQFF. The DNA of the CDR3 is TGTGCCAGCAGCTTAGAGCGGGCCTCCTACAATGAGCAGTTCTTC. V gene TRBV7-2 combines with J gene TRBJ2-1; possible D gene TRBD2, 6 bases. Per germline, CDR1 SGHTA and CDR2 FQGNSA. V lost 1 base to trimming and J lost 0 bases, with 7 bases between them. There are 15 residues in the CDR3.

The V gene is TRBV5-4, the J gene TRBJ2-4; 7 bases are shared with TRBD1. The junction had 7 bases not matched to a gene; V was cut back by 5 bases and J by 5 bases. The germline V gene has CDR1 SGHNT and CDR2 YYREEE (reference sequence). The length of the CDR3 is 14 residues. The CDR3 coding sequence is TGTGCCAGCAGTCCGCCAGGGACAGAAAACATTCAGTACTTC. It codes for CASSPPGTENIQYF.

The chain couples TRBV12-3 or TRBV12-4 to TRBJ2-1, with D tentatively TRBD1 or TRBD2 (5 bases each). The CDR3 loop spans 15 amino acids. The germline V and J ends were trimmed by 5 bases and 7 bases, with 18 bases remaining between them. CDR3 coding DNA: TGTGCCAGCAGTGATGACAGAGGGTTTAAGAATGAGCAGTTCTTC. Its protein product is CASSDDRGFKNEQFF.

This clonotype occurred a few times. This chain connects TRBV7-2 to TRBJ2-1; D gene ambiguous. The CDR3 runs to 18 residues. Germline V gives CDR1 SGHTA, CDR2 FQGNSA. Trimming removed 2 bases at V and 0 bases at J, with 17 bases between. CDR3 DNA: TGTGCCAGCAGCTTAATGAGCTCGGTGGCCAGCTCCTACAATGAGCAGTTCTTC. As protein: CASSLMSSVASSYNEQFF.

This clonotype was picked up a small number of times. The J gene is TRBJ2-7, the V gene TRBV29-1; no firm D call. Trimming took 4 bases from V and 3 from J, leaving 13 bases between them. CDR1 is SQVTM, CDR2 ANQGSEA, per germline. This CDR3 has 13 amino acids. In nucleotides, the CDR3 is TGCAGCGTTGTACCCGGGCCCTACTACGAGCAGTACTTC. This translates into CSVVPGPYYEQYF.

This clonotype was seen only a few times. The chain is built from TRBV7-2 and TRBJ1-2; D perhaps matches TRBD1 (6 bases). From germline, CDR1 is SGHTA and CDR2 FQGNSA. V was trimmed by 5 bases and J by 2 bases, leaving 21 bases between them. This CDR3 has 17 amino acids. CDR3 sequence: CASSPQGLITPNYGYTF. The CDR3 DNA reads TGTGCCAGCAGCCCACAGGGTTTAATCACCCCAAACTATGGCTACACCTTC.

This clonotype has more than one count but fewer than ten. The rearrangement joins TRBV7-9 to TRBJ2-7, with D uncertain. The germline V gene encodes CDR1 SEHNR and CDR2 FQNEAQ (reference sequence). Trimming shortened V by 1 base and J by 2 bases, and 12 bases separated the two germline ends. The CDR3 totals 15 residues. The CDR3: CASSLGSQQPYEQYF. CDR3 in DNA: TGTGCCAGCAGCTTAGGGTCCCAGCAACCCTACGAGCAGTACTTC.

There are a few counts of this clonotype. The genes are TRBV7-8 and TRBJ1-4; a weak D match, TRBD1 (5 bases). V was cut by 1 base and J by 8 bases, with 11 bases left in between. Germline values: CDR1 SGHVS, CDR2 FQNEAQ. The length of the CDR3 is 14 residues. CDR3 DNA: TGTGCCAGCAGCTTAGTCCAGGGATCCGAAAAACTGTTTTTT. As protein: CASSLVQGSEKLFF.

J is TRBJ1-2 and V is TRBV12-5; a possible D gene is TRBD1 (5 bases). In germline, CDR1 is LGHNT, CDR2 FRNRAP. The CDR3 spans 14 residues. The V end lost 7 bases, the J end lost 4 bases, and 16 bases lay between the germline ends. The CDR3 loop reads CASVTSPGGYGYTF. As DNA, the CDR3 is TGTGCTAGTGTTACTTCGCCGGGGGGCTATGGCTACACCTTC.